These T cell receptor beta chains were read from a single sample in a study of cytomegalovirus exposure and HLA in healthy donors. Sequenced by immunoSEQ multiplex PCR; TCRdb stores in-frame clones only, minus some. The sample holds 200,000 or so clones; over 75% are singletons and the top ten take 0.22%. The sequencing input was PBMCs. The receptors here all came from a girl aged 2 to 9 in good health and CMV-seronegative. CDR3s include the opening cysteine and the closing phenylalanine or tryptophan. A D gene is named only where the DNA matches it firmly. Rows give clone size only sometimes, using once, few, many, or a class for an expanded clone.

>TRBJ1-5|few|TRBV5-1|NA
TGCGCCAGCAGGGGTGACGGGGAAAATCAGCCCCAGCATTTT
CASRGDGENQPQHF
>TRBJ2-7|once|TRBV6-5|TRBD2
TGTGCCAGCAGTTACAGCGGGAGTGGCTACGAGCAGTACTTC
CASSYSGSGYEQYF
>TRBJ2-1|NA|TRBV30|TRBD1
TGTGCCTGGAGTACAGGGGGCGTTTACAATGAGCAGTTCTTC
CAWSTGGVYNEQFF
>TRBJ2-1|NA|TRBV7-2|TRBD2
TGTGCCAGCAGCTTCGCGGGGACTAGCGGATACAATGAGCAGTTCTTC
CASSFAGTSGYNEQFF
>TRBJ2-7|NA|TRBV4-1|NA
TGCGCCAGCAGCCAAGAACCCGTCGGGGGATCCTACGAGCAGTACTTC
CASSQEPVGGSYEQYF
>TRBJ2-3|NA|TRBV6-5|NA
TGTGCCAGCAGTTTTCAAACAGGACGGGGCACAGATACGCAGTATTTT
CASSFQTGRGTDTQYF
>TRBJ2-6|few|TRBV6-5|TRBD2
TGTGCCAGCAGTTGGGTAGCGGGGTCTGGGGCCAACGTCCTGACTTTC
CASSWVAGSGANVLTF
>TRBJ2-2|NA|TRBV5-1|NA
TGCGCCAGCAGCTTCCGGGCCAGGGACACCGGGGAGCTGTTTTTT
CASSFRARDTGELFF
>TRBJ2-1|NA|TRBV5-6|NA
TGTGCCAGCAGCTTCAAGGAGGGTGAGCAGTTCTTC
CASSFKEGEQFF
>TRBJ2-1|once|TRBV7-9|NA
TGTTCCAGCAGCCCTTCCGAGGCTGATCAGTTCTTC
CSSSPSEADQFF
>TRBJ2-7|NA|TRBV7-9|TRBD1
TGTGCCAGCAGCTTAGAGGGGACAGGGGAGAGGGAGCAGTACTTC
CASSLEGTGEREQYF
>TRBJ1-4|NA|TRBV5-6|TRBD1
TGTGCCAGCCACACAGGGGTTGAAAAACTGTTTTTT
CASHTGVEKLFF
>TRBJ2-5|once|TRBV9|TRBD2
TGTGCCAGCAGCGTAGATCCTAGCGGGGGCATGCAAGAGACCCAGTACTTC
CASSVDPSGGMQETQYF
>TRBJ2-7|NA|TRBV28|TRBD2
TGTGCCAGCAGTTCCAGGGCTAGCGGGGACGAGCAGTACTTC
CASSSRASGDEQYF
>TRBJ1-5|once|TRBV19|NA
TGTGCCAGTACCCTAGGTGGCCAGCCCCAGCATTTT
CASTLGGQPQHF
>TRBJ2-7|NA|TRBV6-1|NA
TGTGCCAGCAGTGAAGCGACGAGCTTGGACATCTTGGGCTACGAGCAGTACTTC
CASSEATSLDILGYEQYF
>TRBJ2-1|NA|TRBV11-2|TRBD2
TGTGCCAGCAGCCGACGACTAGCGGAGGGGCACTACAATGAGCAGTTCTTC
CASSRRLAEGHYNEQFF
>TRBJ2-7|NA|TRBV6-5|NA
TGTGCCAGCAGTTACCCCCGGGGCGGGGTATTTTCGGAGCAGTACTTC
CASSYPRGGVFSEQYF
>TRBJ2-2|NA|TRBV4-1|TRBD2
TGCGCCAGCAGCCGATTACTAGCGGGGGGTCGTCCCGGGGAGCTGTTTTTT
CASSRLLAGGRPGELFF
>TRBJ2-5|NA|TRBV7-5|NA
TGTGCCAGAAGCGAAGAGGTTAGCGGCCAAGAGACCCAGTACTTC
CARSEEVSGQETQYF
>TRBJ1-1|NA|TRBV14|NA
TGTGCCAGCAGCCAAGACTCCCGGCGGGGGTACACTGAAGCTTTCTTT
CASSQDSRRGYTEAFF
>TRBJ2-1|NA|TRBV9|NA
TGTGCCAGCAGCCAAACTGGGGAGTTTGGGAATGAGCAGTTCTTC
CASSQTGEFGNEQFF
>TRBJ2-3|NA|TRBV10-3|TRBD2
TGTGCCGTCGGTCCAGCGGGAACGACAGATACGCAGTATTTT
CAVGPAGTTDTQYF
>TRBJ1-2|NA|TRBV30|NA
TGTGCCTGGAGTGACCGGTTGAGGGCAAAGCGGGGCTACACCTTC
CAWSDRLRAKRGYTF
>TRBJ2-3|NA|TRBV6-5|TRBD1
TGTGCCAGCAACCCGGACAGGGGGATCACAGATACGCAGTATTTT
CASNPDRGITDTQYF
>TRBJ2-2|few|TRBV5-4|TRBD1
TGTGCCAGCAGCCGGGACAGCAACACCGGGGAGCTGTTTTTT
CASSRDSNTGELFF
>TRBJ2-7|NA|TRBV6-5|TRBD1
TGTGCCAGCGGGAACAGGGGCTACGAGCAGTACTTC
CASGNRGYEQYF
>TRBJ2-5|NA|TRBV19|NA
TGTGCCAGTAGTATTGGACAGCAAGAGACCCAGTACTTC
CASSIGQQETQYF
>TRBJ2-1|few|TRBV18|TRBD2
TGTGCCAGCTCACCCGGACTAGTGGCCAATGAGCAGTTCTTC
CASSPGLVANEQFF
>TRBJ1-2|NA|TRBV6-5|TRBD1
TGTGCCAGCAACGACAGGGGCAACTATGGCTACACCTTC
CASNDRGNYGYTF
>TRBJ2-1|NA|TRBV2|TRBD2
TGTGCCAGCAGTCCCCCGGGACTAGCGGGAAATGAGCAGTTCTTC
CASSPPGLAGNEQFF
>TRBJ2-1|NA|TRBV21-1|NA
TGTGCCAGCAGCAGAGGAGGACAGGGGGCGTCTCTCTCCTACAATGAGCAGTTCTTC
CASSRGGQGASLSYNEQFF